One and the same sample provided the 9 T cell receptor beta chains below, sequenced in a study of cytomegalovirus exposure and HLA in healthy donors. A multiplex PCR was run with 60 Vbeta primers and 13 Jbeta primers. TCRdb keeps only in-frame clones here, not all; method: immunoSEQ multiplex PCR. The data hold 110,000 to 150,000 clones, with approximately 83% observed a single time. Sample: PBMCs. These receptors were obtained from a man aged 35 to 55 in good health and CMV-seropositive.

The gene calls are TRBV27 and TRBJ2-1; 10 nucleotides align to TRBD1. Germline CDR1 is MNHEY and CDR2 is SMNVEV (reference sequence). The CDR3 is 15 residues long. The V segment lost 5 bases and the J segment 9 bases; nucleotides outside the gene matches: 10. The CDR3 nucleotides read TGTGCCAGCAGTGCGACAGGGGGCGCAGCGGGTGAGCAGTTCTTC. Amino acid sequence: CASSATGGAAGEQFF.

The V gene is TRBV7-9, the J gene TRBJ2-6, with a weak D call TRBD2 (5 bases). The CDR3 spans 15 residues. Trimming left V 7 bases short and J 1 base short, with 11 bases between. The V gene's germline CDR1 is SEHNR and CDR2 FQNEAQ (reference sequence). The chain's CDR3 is CASTQRGSGANVLTF. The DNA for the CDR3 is TGTGCCAGCACCCAACGGGGATCTGGGGCCAACGTCCTGACTTTC.

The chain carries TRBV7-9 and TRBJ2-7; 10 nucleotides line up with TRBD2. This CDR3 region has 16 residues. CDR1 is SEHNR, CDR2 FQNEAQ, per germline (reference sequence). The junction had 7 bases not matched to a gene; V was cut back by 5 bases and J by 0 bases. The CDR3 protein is CASSRGLAVVSYEQYF. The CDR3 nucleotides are TGTGCCAGCAGCCGAGGACTAGCGGTAGTCTCCTACGAGCAGTACTTC.

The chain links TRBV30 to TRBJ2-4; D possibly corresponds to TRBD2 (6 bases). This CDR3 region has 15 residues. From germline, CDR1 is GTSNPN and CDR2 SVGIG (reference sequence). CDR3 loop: CALESPGEAKNIQYF. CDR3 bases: TGTGCTTTGGAGAGTCCGGGAGAGGCCAAAAACATTCAGTACTTC.

CDR3 amino acids: CASSPGTVYEQYF. DNA of the CDR3: TGTGCCAGCAGCCCCGGGACAGTCTACGAGCAGTACTTC. This chain uses TRBV5-8 with TRBJ2-7, with TRBD1 matching over 7 bases. There are 13 residues in the CDR3. Germline CDR1 is SGHTS and CDR2 is YDEGEE. The trim removed 4 bases at V and 3 bases at J, leaving 4 bases unmatched. The full variable domain, rest sourced from reference TRBV5-8 and TRBJ2-7, is EAGVTQSPTHLIKTRGQQATLRCSPISGHTSVYWYQQALGLGLQFLLWYDEGEERNRGNFPPRFSGRQFPNYSSELNVNALELEDSALYLCASSPGTVYEQYFGPGTRLTVT.

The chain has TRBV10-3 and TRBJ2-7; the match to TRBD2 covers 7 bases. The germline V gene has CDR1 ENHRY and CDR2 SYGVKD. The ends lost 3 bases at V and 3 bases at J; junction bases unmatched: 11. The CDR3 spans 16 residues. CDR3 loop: CAISDPREAGRYEQYF. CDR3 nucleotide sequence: TGTGCCATCAGTGACCCTCGGGAAGCGGGACGCTACGAGCAGTACTTC.

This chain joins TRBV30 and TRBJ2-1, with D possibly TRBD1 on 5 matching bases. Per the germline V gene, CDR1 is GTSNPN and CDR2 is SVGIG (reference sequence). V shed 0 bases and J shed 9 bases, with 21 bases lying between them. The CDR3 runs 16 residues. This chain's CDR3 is CAWSVGQRHGVGEQFF. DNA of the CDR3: TGTGCCTGGAGTGTGGGGCAGCGCCACGGCGTCGGTGAGCAGTTCTTC.

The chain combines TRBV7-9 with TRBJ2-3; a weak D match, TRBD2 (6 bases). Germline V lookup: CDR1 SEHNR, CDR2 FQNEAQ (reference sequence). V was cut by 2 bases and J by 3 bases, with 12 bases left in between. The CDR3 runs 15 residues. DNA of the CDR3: TGTGCCAGCAGCTTACGGCAGGGAGGTACAGATACGCAGTATTTT. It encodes CASSLRQGGTDTQYF.

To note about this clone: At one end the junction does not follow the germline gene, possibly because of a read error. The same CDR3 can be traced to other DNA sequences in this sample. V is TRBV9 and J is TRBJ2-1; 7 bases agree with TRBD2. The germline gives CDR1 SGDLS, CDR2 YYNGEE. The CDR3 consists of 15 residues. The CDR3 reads CASTRGGGDYNEQFF. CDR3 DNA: TGTGCCAGCACACGGGGTGGGGGGGACTACAATGAACAGTTCTTC.